These T cell receptor beta chains were read from a single sample in a study of brain T cells in children with intractable seizures. Generated by immunoSEQ multiplex PCR, the TCRdb table keeps only in-frame clones and is missing some. Of roughly 110,000 clones in the sample, approximately 94% were seen once. The sample here was peripheral blood, taken at surgery. These receptors were taken from a boy less than two years old with hemimegalencephaly and intractable seizures. The CDR3 runs from the conserved cysteine through the conserved F or W. D genes are given only for firm matches. Size is stated for part of the rows, as once, few or many counts, or as a class when the clone is expanded.

size | J | D | V | CDR3 | DNA
- | TRBJ2-1 | TRBD2 | TRBV6-5 | CASSRASGSYNEQFF | TGTGCCAGCAGCCGAGCTAGCGGGAGCTATAATGAGCAGTTCTTC
- | TRBJ2-1 | TRBD1 | TRBV5-4 | CASSLWDRGLRYNEQFF | TGTGCCAGCAGCTTGTGGGACAGGGGGCTCCGCTACAATGAGCAGTTCTTC
- | TRBJ2-7 | TRBD1 | TRBV5-4 | CASSRDRGYEQYF | TGTGCCAGCAGCAGGGACAGGGGCTACGAGCAGTACTTC
- | TRBJ2-3 | TRBD2 | TRBV27 | CASSRILAGRALDTQYF | TGTGCCAGCAGTCGGATCTTAGCGGGGAGGGCCCTAGATACGCAGTATTTT
- | TRBJ2-6 | - | TRBV27 | CASSLWQSGANVLTF | TGTGCCAGCAGTTTATGGCAGTCTGGGGCCAACGTCCTGACTTTC
- | TRBJ2-2 | - | TRBV29-1 | CSVGLYTGELFF | TGCAGCGTGGGACTGTACACCGGGGAGCTGTTTTTT
- | TRBJ2-2 | TRBD2 | TRBV3-1/TRBV3-2 | CASSQELAGGYGGELFF | TGTGCCAGCAGCCAAGAACTAGCGGGAGGGTACGGCGGGGAGCTGTTTTTT
- | TRBJ2-5 | TRBD2 | TRBV6-5 | CASSLWSGSGGTQYF | TGTGCCAGCAGTTTATGGAGCGGGAGTGGGGGGACCCAGTACTTC
- | TRBJ2-3 | TRBD2 | TRBV7-2 | CASSYSGSRADTQYF | TGTGCCAGCAGCTATAGCGGGAGCAGGGCAGATACGCAGTATTTT
- | TRBJ2-1 | TRBD1 | TRBV5-7 | CASSYGQGEQFF | TGTGCCAGCAGCTACGGACAGGGGGAGCAGTTCTTC
- | TRBJ1-1 | - | TRBV18 | CASSPNPGQHLNTEAFF | TGTGCCAGCTCACCCAACCCGGGACAACACTTGAACACTGAAGCTTTCTTT
- | TRBJ1-4 | - | TRBV6-2/TRBV6-3 | CASSPSTTGSNEKLFF | TGTGCCAGCAGCCCCTCAACCACAGGGTCGAATGAAAAACTGTTTTTT
- | TRBJ2-1 | TRBD2 | TRBV7-6 | CASSFNLAGEQFF | TGTGCCAGCAGCTTTAACTTAGCGGGTGAGCAGTTCTTC
- | TRBJ2-5 | - | TRBV6-5 | CASSQGASTQETQYF | TGTGCCAGCAGCCAAGGGGCCAGTACCCAAGAGACCCAGTACTTC
- | TRBJ2-2 | - | TRBV6-4 | CASSDGTNTGELFF | TGTGCCAGCAGTGACGGGACTAACACCGGGGAGCTGTTTTTT
- | TRBJ2-3 | - | TRBV12-5 | CASGLGPGAPDTQYF | TGTGCTAGTGGTTTGGGGCCGGGGGCCCCAGATACGCAGTATTTT
- | TRBJ2-7 | TRBD2 | TRBV27 | CASRRRLAGVVYEQYF | TGTGCCAGCAGGCGACGACTAGCGGGAGTGGTGTACGAGCAGTACTTC
- | TRBJ2-1 | - | TRBV9 | CASSVREGWWRRGSYNEQFF | TGTGCCAGCAGCGTAAGAGAGGGGTGGTGGCGGCGGGGCTCCTACAATGAGCAGTTCTTC
- | TRBJ2-7 | TRBD2 | TRBV6-7 | CASSYKPVERGTLNSYEQYF | TGTGCCAGCAGTTACAAGCCAGTGGAGCGGGGAACCTTGAACTCCTACGAGCAGTACTTC
- | TRBJ2-6 | TRBD2 | TRBV10-2 | CASSEWVAGASGANVLTF | TGCGCCAGCAGTGAGTGGGTAGCGGGCGCATCTGGGGCCAACGTCCTGACTTTC
- | TRBJ1-2 | - | TRBV5-1 | CASSFGSSLGSTYGYTF | TGCGCCAGCAGTTTTGGGTCGTCCTTGGGCAGCACCTATGGCTACACCTTC
- | TRBJ2-1 | TRBD2 | TRBV12-3/TRBV12-4 | CASTASGRNEQFF | TGTGCCAGCACGGCTAGCGGGAGAAATGAGCAGTTCTTC
- | TRBJ2-4 | - | TRBV18 | CASGSGAKNIQYF | TGTGCCAGCGGTAGCGGTGCCAAAAACATTCAGTACTTC
- | TRBJ2-3 | TRBD1 | TRBV4-1 | CASSPGTGGTDTQYF | TGCGCCAGCAGCCCGGGGACAGGGGGCACAGATACGCAGTATTTT
once | TRBJ2-7 | - | TRBV11-3 | CASSFGQGHSYEQYF | TGTGCCAGCAGCTTTGGGCAGGGGCACTCCTACGAGCAGTACTTC
few | TRBJ2-2 | - | TRBV5-1 | CASSLVDTGELFF | TGCGCCAGCAGCTTGGTGGATACCGGGGAGCTGTTTTTT
- | TRBJ2-5 | - | TRBV28 | CASSLVGLETQYF | TGTGCCAGCAGCCTCGTGGGGTTAGAGACCCAGTACTTC
- | TRBJ2-7 | TRBD2 | TRBV4-2 | CASSQDSSGRSYEQYF | TGTGCCAGCAGCCAAGACTCTAGCGGGAGATCCTACGAGCAGTACTTC
- | TRBJ2-5 | - | TRBV7-2 | CASSSQTGETQYF | TGTGCCAGCAGCTCCCAGACAGGAGAGACCCAGTACTTC
- | TRBJ2-1 | TRBD2 | TRBV6-4 | CASSDSYSGSLNEQFF | TGTGCCAGCAGTGACTCCTATAGCGGGAGTTTAAATGAGCAGTTCTTC
- | TRBJ2-7 | TRBD2 | TRBV6-5 | CASIALRGGEQYF | TGTGCCAGCATAGCCCTGCGGGGGGGAGAGCAGTACTTC
- | TRBJ2-7 | - | TRBV7-2 | CASSVSPDYEQYF | TGTGCCAGCAGTGTAAGTCCCGACTACGAGCAGTACTTC
once | TRBJ2-7 | - | TRBV6-5 | CASTLRGEGVGEQYF | TGTGCCAGCACTCTACGGGGGGAGGGGGTCGGCGAGCAGTACTTC
- | TRBJ2-1 | TRBD2 | TRBV7-8 | CASSLEGLAGGPGYFF | TGTGCCAGCAGCTTAGAGGGACTAGCGGGAGGCCCTGGTTATTTCTTC
- | TRBJ2-6 | - | TRBV19 | CASSNRANVLTF | TGTGCCAGTAGTAATAGGGCCAACGTCCTGACTTTC
- | TRBJ2-3 | - | TRBV4-3 | CASSQGLILPDTQYF | TGCGCCAGCAGCCAAGGATTAATACTCCCGGATACGCAGTATTTT
- | TRBJ1-4 | - | TRBV5-1 | CASSSGVGEKLFF | TGCGCCAGCAGCTCGGGGGTGGGTGAAAAACTGTTTTTT
- | TRBJ2-7 | - | TRBV28 | CASSRRYEQYF | TGTGCCAGCAGCCGGCGCTACGAGCAGTACTTC
once | TRBJ1-1 | - | TRBV6-1 | CASSDPGTRDWYGNTEAFF | TGTGCCAGCAGTGACCCCGGGACCAGAGATTGGTACGGGAACACTGAAGCTTTCTTT
- | TRBJ2-5 | TRBD2 | TRBV5-1 | CASSPGPSSGQETQYF | TGCGCCAGCAGCCCTGGCCCTTCTAGCGGCCAAGAGACCCAGTACTTC
- | TRBJ1-4 | TRBD1 | TRBV6-6 | CASSRTGALTATNEKLFF | TGTGCCAGCAGTCGGACAGGCGCCTTAACCGCAACTAATGAAAAACTGTTTTTT
- | TRBJ1-1 | - | TRBV27 | CASRSSRGLNTEAFF | TGTGCCAGCAGGTCTTCAAGGGGCTTGAACACTGAAGCTTTCTTT
- | TRBJ1-4 | TRBD1 | TRBV5-4 | CASSPGQPQVNEKLFF | TGTGCCAGCAGCCCGGGACAGCCCCAAGTTAATGAAAAACTGTTTTTT
- | TRBJ2-1 | TRBD2 | TRBV19 | CASSILSGRIYNEQFF | TGTGCCAGTAGTATACTTAGCGGGAGGATATACAATGAGCAGTTCTTC
- | TRBJ2-2 | TRBD2 | TRBV27 | CASSLSSQLAGGGDTGELFF | TGTGCCAGCAGTTTATCGTCCCAACTAGCGGGAGGGGGAGATACCGGGGAGCTGTTTTTT
once | TRBJ2-5 | TRBD2 | TRBV3-1/TRBV3-2 | CASSHTSGEETQYF | TGTGCCAGCAGTCACACTAGCGGGGAAGAGACCCAGTACTTC
once | TRBJ1-2 | - | TRBV18 | CASSPNSRDYGYTF | TGTGCCAGCTCACCCAATTCTCGAGACTATGGCTACACCTTC
- | TRBJ2-7 | TRBD1 | TRBV25-1 | CASRRGQGEQYF | TGTGCCAGCAGGAGGGGGCAGGGCGAGCAGTACTTC
- | TRBJ1-4 | - | TRBV5-4 | CASSLDPGTNEKLFF | TGTGCCAGCAGCTTGGACCCGGGGACTAATGAAAAACTGTTTTTT
- | TRBJ2-1 | - | TRBV11-2 | CASSFRGGTGTYNEQFF | TGTGCCAGCAGCTTCAGAGGTGGGACTGGGACCTACAATGAGCAGTTCTTC
few | TRBJ2-7 | TRBD2 | TRBV4-1 | CASSQSLAAGGAEQYF | TGCGCCAGCAGCCAATCCTTAGCGGCGGGGGGGGCCGAGCAGTACTTC
- | TRBJ2-1 | - | TRBV7-3 | CASSLRGGRGRGSSYNEQFF | TGTGCCAGCAGCCTAAGGGGTGGCAGGGGGCGCGGGAGTTCCTACAATGAGCAGTTCTTC
- | TRBJ1-2 | - | TRBV7-9 | CASSRLNYGYTF | TGTGCCAGCAGCCGACTTAACTATGGCTACACCTTC